The 10 T cell receptor beta chains below were found in one sample sequenced in a study of technical replicates of blood from several donors. The repertoire was sequenced with immunoSEQ multiplex PCR; TCRdb's copy has only in-frame clones and lacks some. The table shows almost 70,000 clones, with around 90% occurring only once. The sample was PBMCs. The receptors here all came from a human donor in good health. Some clones in this sample may be carry-over from other donors' samples.

The gene calls are TRBV30 and TRBJ1-1, with 7 bases lining up with TRBD1. CDR3 length: 12 residues. CDR1 and CDR2 (germline): GTSNPN, SVGIG (reference sequence). In DNA form, the CDR3 reads TGTGTCGGCAAGGGGGCGAACACTGAAGCTTTCTTT. Its translation is CVGKGANTEAFF.

The chain couples TRBV7-2 to TRBJ1-5; tentative D call: TRBD1 (5 bases). The CDR3 spans 15 residues. Germline CDR1 reads SGHTA; CDR2 reads FQGNSA. V was cut by 5 bases and J by 1 base, with 12 bases left in between. The CDR3 DNA sequence: TGTGCCAGCAGCCCGGGGGGGTCAAGCAATCAGCCCCAGCATTTT. This gives the protein CASSPGGSSNQPQHF.

The gene calls are TRBV4-2 and TRBJ2-7; TRBD2 agrees at 16 bases. J gave up 4 bases and V 3 bases, and 9 bases lay outside the gene matches. CDR1 is LGHNA and CDR2 is YNFKEQ in the germline V gene. The CDR3 extends over 18 amino acids. The CDR3 here is CASSQAGTSGGAGYEQYF. The CDR3 nucleotides are TGTGCCAGCAGCCAGGCGGGGACTAGCGGGGGGGCCGGATACGAGCAGTACTTC.

This clone was detected only once. The chain has TRBV25-1 and TRBJ2-2; 8 bases fit TRBD1. The germline V gene encodes CDR1 MGHDK and CDR2 SYGVNS. CDR3 size: 14 residues. V was pared by 7 bases and J by 7 bases, with 8 bases of the junction left unmatched. Here the CDR3 reads CASMDRAVFGELFF. The CDR3 DNA sequence: TGTGCCAGCATGGACAGGGCTGTGTTCGGGGAGCTGTTTTTT.

This chain joins TRBV7-3 and TRBJ2-6, with 7 bases identical to TRBD1. In germline, CDR1 is SGHTA, CDR2 FQGTGA. V lost 6 bases, J lost 6 bases, and 11 bases stayed unmatched. This CDR3 has 16 amino acids. The CDR3, as DNA: TGTGCCAGCAGTCCTCGGCCTACAGGGGTGGCCAACGTCCTGACTTTC. Translated: CASSPRPTGVANVLTF.

This chain connects TRBV5-6 to TRBJ2-1; D is perhaps TRBD2 (5 bases). Germline values: CDR1 SGHDT, CDR2 YYEEEE. The CDR3 runs to 16 residues. V lost 2 bases, J lost 0 bases, and 12 bases lay in between. The CDR3 DNA reads TGTGCCAGCAGCTTTGGAGGCCTGAGCTCCTACAATGAGCAGTTCTTC. This codes for CASSFGGLSSYNEQFF.

The chain couples TRBV25-1 to TRBJ2-1, with a tentative D call TRBD2 (6 bases). Trimming stripped 4 bases from V and 6 bases from J, with 10 bases between. Germline values: CDR1 MGHDK, CDR2 SYGVNS. The CDR3 sequence is 13 residues long. In nucleotides, the CDR3 is TGTGCCAGCAGTGCCGTGGGGGGCAATGAGCAGTTCTTC. Translated, it gives CASSAVGGNEQFF.

This chain connects TRBV7-3 to TRBJ1-2, with D possibly matching TRBD1 (5 bases). The CDR3 has 15 residues. Trimming pared 3 bases from V and 4 bases from J, leaving 15 bases between. Looked up from germline, CDR1 is SGHTA and CDR2 is FQGTGA. CDR3 nucleotide sequence: TGTGCCAGCAGCTTTACTCAGGCAGGGCCCTATGGCTACACCTTC. This translates into CASSFTQAGPYGYTF.

The V call is TRBV5-4, the J call TRBJ2-3; a possible D gene is TRBD1 (6 bases). Germline V CDR1 and CDR2: SGHNT, YYREEE (reference sequence). The V gene lost 2 bases and the J gene lost 4 bases, with 14 bases spanning the gap. The CDR3 sequence is 15 residues long. CDR3 sequence (DNA): TGTGCCAGCAGCTTTACCTGGACAGAAGCAGATACGCAGTATTTT. Its translation is CASSFTWTEADTQYF.

The chain recombines TRBV9 with TRBJ2-1, with 13 bases identical to TRBD2. The length of the CDR3 is 15 residues. Trimming removed 4 bases from V and 9 bases from J; junction bases left unmatched: 7. The germline CDR1 and CDR2 sequences are SGDLS and YYNGEE. CDR3 nucleotides: TGTGCCAGCAGCTTAAGGACTAGCGGGAGAGTTGAGCAGTTCTTC. Its protein is CASSLRTSGRVEQFF.